This T cell receptor beta chain was profiled in a study of blood T cells in healthy people across ages. A sample-barcoded 5' primer and a J-beta primer mix were used in a second PCR of roughly 7 to 12 cycles. CDR3-containing paired-end reads numbered at least 2.5 million in each sample. A single record per CDR3 protein comes from TCRdb applying MiXCR to the 5' RACE reads. The sample lists about 1.4 million distinct CDR3 sequences; approximately 59% were seen once. This clonotype was seen only a few times. Its target is not known. Whole-study results and caveats: No one knew whether donors had CMV, which possibly confounded expanded clonotype changes.

The CDR3 runs 13 residues. Trimming cost V 10 bases and J 10 bases, with 23 bases left between them. CDR1 and CDR2 (germline): ENHRY, SYGVKD. At least 7 million PBMCs were isolated per sample. The sequence was obtained from a man younger than 35 in good health. The genes are TRBV10-3 and TRBJ2-7, with a tentative D call TRBD2 (6 bases). The sequencing sample was made of blood. The CDR3 DNA is TGTGCCACCCGCTTGATGGAGGGGCCTACTCAGTACTTC. Amino acids: CATRLMEGPTQYF.